The present T cell receptor beta chain was sequenced within a study of identical twins. Regarding this clonotype: Its antigen remains unidentified.

One entry per CDR3 protein results from TCRdb running MiXCR on the 5' RACE reads. The sample holds hundreds of thousands of distinct CDR3 sequences, around 20% seen once. Findings and caveats of the study: Fewer insertions characterized abundant cord blood beta clonotypes, whereas memory repertoires showed none.

V was cut by 4 bases and J by 7 bases, with 11 bases left in between. This CDR3 contains 13 residues. Germline-derived CDR1 and CDR2 are MNHNS and SASEGT. Healthy Caucasians made up all donors. These data were also reused for a study on T cells expressing NK-cell markers. In that study: What restricted sorting to alpha-beta TCR T cells in several experiments was an anti-gamma-delta TCR antibody.

Sequenced material: PBMCs. The rearrangement joins TRBV6-1 to TRBJ2-1, with D unclear. This clonotype originated in a woman younger than 35 in good health. The DNA for the CDR3 is TGTGCCAGCAGTGCCTTTGAAGAAAATGAGCAGTTCTTC. Its translation: CASSAFEENEQFF.